A single sample is the source of the 15 T cell receptor beta chains below, sequenced in a study of T cell changes during pregnancy in multiple sclerosis. Profiling relied on immunoSEQ multiplex PCR, and the TCRdb table lists in-frame clones only, not all of them. The sample lists roughly 48,000 clones; approximately 92% were seen once. The sequencing here drew on CD4+ T cells from peripheral blood mononuclear cells, taken in the second trimester of pregnancy. The receptor source for this set is a female donor in good health, enrolled as a control in a pregnancy study.

A remark on this clone: This CDR3 is also generated by other DNA sequences in the sample. The rearrangement joins TRBV7-9 to TRBJ2-3; maybe TRBD1 (5 bases). The CDR3 is made up of 13 amino acids. The germline V and J ends were trimmed by 5 bases and 4 bases, with 10 bases remaining between them. The V gene's germline CDR1 is SEHNR and CDR2 FQNEAQ (reference sequence). CDR3 sequence reads: CASSPRGPDTQYF. In nucleotides, the CDR3 is TGTGCCAGCAGCCCTAGGGGCCCAGATACGCAGTATTTT.

This chain joins TRBV30 and TRBJ1-2; D is unclear. Trimming took 2 bases from V and 4 from J, leaving 14 bases between them. The V gene's germline CDR1 is GTSNPN and CDR2 SVGIG (reference sequence). CDR3 length: 14 amino acids. The CDR3 coding sequence is TGTGCCTGGAGTAGAGTAGCGAGGACCTATGGCTACACCTTC. Protein product: CAWSRVARTYGYTF.

The J gene is TRBJ2-2, the V gene TRBV4-1; 9 bases line up with TRBD2. The CDR3 loop spans 17 amino acids. Germline trimming cut 3 bases from V and 4 bases from J; bases unmatched to any gene: 9. Per germline, CDR1 MGHRA and CDR2 YSYEKL. The chain's CDR3 is CASSHPASGVGTGELFF. CDR3 DNA: TGCGCCAGCAGCCACCCTGCTAGCGGGGTCGGCACCGGGGAGCTGTTTTTT.

This chain uses TRBV6-1 with TRBJ2-1; 12 positions agree with TRBD2. The germline V gene encodes CDR1 MNHNS and CDR2 SASEGT. This CDR3 has 16 residues. V trimming: 4 bases; J trimming: 7 bases; junction bases outside the gene matches: 8. CDR3 loop: CASSVTSGGPRNEQFF. For the CDR3, the DNA is TGTGCCAGCAGTGTTACTAGCGGGGGGCCGAGAAATGAGCAGTTCTTC.

This chain links TRBV11-3 with TRBJ2-3; 7 bases agree with TRBD2. CDR3 length: 15 residues. Per the germline V gene, CDR1 is SGHNT and CDR2 is YENEEA. The V gene end was trimmed by 5 bases and the J gene end by 0 bases; junction bases not matched to a gene: 5. CDR3 amino acids: CASSRSSGSTDTQYF. As DNA, the CDR3 is TGTGCCAGCAGCAGGTCTAGCGGTAGCACAGATACGCAGTATTTT.

The chain is built from TRBV7-9 and TRBJ1-2; D is ambiguous. Germline lookup yields CDR1 SEHNR and CDR2 FQNEAQ (reference sequence). The CDR3 has 16 amino acids. Trimming took 1 base from V and 5 from J, leaving 17 bases between them. CDR3 in amino acids: CASSLVGISLHYGYTF. Here the CDR3 DNA reads TGTGCCAGCAGCTTAGTCGGGATCAGCCTACATTATGGCTACACCTTC.

This sequence joins TRBV25-1 and TRBJ1-2, with 8 bases identical to TRBD1. V lost 6 bases to trimming and J lost 8 bases; unmatched junction nucleotides: 5. Per the germline V gene, CDR1 is MGHDK and CDR2 is SYGVNS. This CDR3 spans 12 amino acids. For the CDR3, the DNA is TGTGCCAGCAGAGACAGGGGCGAGGGCTACACCTTC. Protein sequence: CASRDRGEGYTF.

The chain joins TRBV28 to TRBJ2-3, with 7 bases aligning to TRBD2. V was pared by 5 bases and J by 10 bases, with 12 bases of the junction left unmatched. Germline lookup yields CDR1 MDHEN and CDR2 SYDVKM. The CDR3 consists of 14 residues. DNA for the CDR3: TGTGCCAGCAGTGGGGACTACCTTAAGACGGCGCAGTATTTT. It translates to CASSGDYLKTAQYF.

This chain connects TRBV5-5 to TRBJ1-2; the match to TRBD1 covers 11 bases. Germline V lookup: CDR1 SGHKS, CDR2 YYEKEE (reference sequence). The V gene end was trimmed by 5 bases and the J gene end by 4 bases; junction bases not matched to a gene: 4. CDR3 length: 14 residues. The CDR3 loop reads CASSSGQGAYGYTF. Here the CDR3 DNA reads TGTGCCAGCAGTTCCGGACAGGGGGCCTATGGCTACACCTTC.

Written as DNA, the CDR3 is TGCGCCAGCAGCTCGATCGCCGGACTTGTCCAAACCTACGAGCAGTACTTC. Its translation: CASSSIAGLVQTYEQYF. The chain is built from TRBV5-1 and TRBJ2-7; D perhaps matches TRBD2 (5 bases). This CDR3 is built from 17 residues. Trimming stripped 3 bases from V and 2 bases from J, with 21 bases between. Looked up from germline, CDR1 is SGHRS and CDR2 is YFSETQ. The entire variable domain, with the rest obtained from reference TRBV5-1 and TRBJ2-7, is as follows: KAGVTQTPRYLIKTRGQQVTLSCSPISGHRSVSWYQQTPGQGLQFLFEYFSETQRNKGNFPGRFSGRQFSNSRSEMNVSTLELGDSALYLCASSSIAGLVQTYEQYFGPGTRLTVT.

This rearrangement joins TRBV6-6 to TRBJ2-1; tentative D call: TRBD2 (6 bases). CDR3 length: 13 residues. V was clipped by 4 bases and J by 9 bases, with 13 bases between them. Germline V gene lookup returns CDR1 MNHNY and CDR2 SVGAGI (reference sequence). CDR3 in amino acids: CASSSGLPGEQFF. The CDR3 DNA sequence: TGTGCCAGCAGTTCGGGACTTCCTGGTGAGCAGTTCTTC.

V usage is TRBV6-1 and J usage is TRBJ1-4; maybe TRBD1 (6 bases). V lost 4 bases, J lost 12 bases, and 12 bases lay in between. Germline assignment: CDR1 MNHNS and CDR2 SASEGT. The CDR3 runs 12 residues. The CDR3 DNA sequence: TGTGCCAGCAGTGCAGGGGTTGGGGAACTGTTTTTT. As protein: CASSAGVGELFF.

This chain links TRBV25-1 with TRBJ1-1, with D tentatively TRBD1 (6 bases). CDR3 length equals 17 residues. Trimming took off 1 base at V and 11 bases at J, with 26 bases between the two ends. Germline CDR1 MGHDK, CDR2 SYGVNS. The CDR3 DNA reads TGTGCCAGCAGTGAATCGTACGGGGGGGGCGCCCCGTTTGCTGCTTTCTTT. Protein sequence: CASSESYGGGAPFAAFF.

The rearrangement links TRBV5-8 to TRBJ2-1, with 10 bases that match TRBD2. CDR1 and CDR2 (germline): SGHTS, YDEGEE. The CDR3 totals 16 residues. Trimming at V came to 0 bases and at J to 3 bases, leaving 3 bases not matched to a gene. CDR3 sequence (DNA): TGTGCCAGCAGCTTGGGACTAGCGGGCTTCTACAATGAGCAGTTCTTC. This gives the protein CASSLGLAGFYNEQFF. The whole variable domain, remainder taken from reference TRBV5-8 and TRBJ2-1, is EAGVTQSPTHLIKTRGQQATLRCSPISGHTSVYWYQQALGLGLQFLLWYDEGEERNRGNFPPRFSGRQFPNYSSELNVNALELEDSALYLCASSLGLAGFYNEQFFGPGTRLTVL.

The genes are TRBV4-1 and TRBJ2-7; TRBD2 agrees at 7 bases. Per germline, CDR1 MGHRA and CDR2 YSYEKL. This CDR3 contains 14 residues. V was clipped by 2 bases and J by 3 bases; unmatched bases: 4. The chain's CDR3 is CASSQQGGDYEQYF. The DNA for the CDR3 is TGCGCCAGCAGCCAACAGGGAGGGGACTACGAGCAGTACTTC.